This TCR beta chain comes out of a study of shared clonotypes between healthy human individuals. The data were produced by immunoSEQ multiplex PCR, yet TCRdb's version contains in-frame clones alone and is incomplete. The sample carries over 400,000 clones, approximately 84% recorded once. This clonotype originated in a woman between 40 and 55 years old in good health. Some clones in this sample may be carry-over from other donors' samples. Sequenced material: PBMCs.

The CDR3 sequence is CASSIGRASAGRSGNTIYF. DNA of the CDR3: TGTGCCAGTAGTATAGGGCGCGCTTCCGCGGGACGCTCTGGAAACACCATATATTTT. The chain recombines TRBV19 with TRBJ1-3; possibly TRBD1 for D (5 bases). The length of the CDR3 is 19 residues. Between the trimmed V and J ends, which lost 1 base and 0 bases, there was a span of 19 bases. Germline values: CDR1 LNHDA, CDR2 SQIVND (reference sequence).